This TCR beta chain was recorded in a study of blood T cell repertoires in COVID-19. Germline lookup yields CDR1 LNHDA and CDR2 SQIVND (reference sequence). This CDR3 has 15 amino acids. V dropped 2 bases and J dropped 4 bases, with 12 bases sitting between them. Libraries were prepared by immunoSEQ multiplex PCR; TCRdb keeps only in-frame clonotypes and omits some of them. In the table there are more than 100,000 clones, under 80% of which are singletons. The chain links TRBV19 to TRBJ1-3, with D unresolved. This sequence was found in a man between 65 and 85 years old with acute or convalescent COVID-19. The sample taken for sequencing was peripheral blood. The CDR3 reads CASSIIIQQGNTIYF. In DNA form, the CDR3 reads TGTGCCAGTAGTATAATTATACAACAAGGAAACACCATATATTTT.